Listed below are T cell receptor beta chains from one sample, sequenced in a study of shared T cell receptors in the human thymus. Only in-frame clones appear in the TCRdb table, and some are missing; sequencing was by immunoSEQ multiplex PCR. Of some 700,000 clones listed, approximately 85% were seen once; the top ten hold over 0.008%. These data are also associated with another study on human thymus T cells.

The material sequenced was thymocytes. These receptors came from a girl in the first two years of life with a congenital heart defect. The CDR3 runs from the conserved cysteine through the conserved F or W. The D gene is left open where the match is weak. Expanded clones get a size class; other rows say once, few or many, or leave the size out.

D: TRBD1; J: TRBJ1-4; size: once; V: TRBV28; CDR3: CASSRTGANEKLFF; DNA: TGTGCCAGCAGCAGGACAGGGGCTAATGAAAAACTGTTTTTT
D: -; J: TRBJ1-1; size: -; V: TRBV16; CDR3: CASRLRRQWKAFF; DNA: TGTGCCAGCAGACTTAGGAGACAGTGGAAAGCTTTCTTT
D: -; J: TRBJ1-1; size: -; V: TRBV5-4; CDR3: CASSSQGTEAFF; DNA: TGTGCCAGCAGCTCTCAGGGCACTGAAGCTTTCTTT
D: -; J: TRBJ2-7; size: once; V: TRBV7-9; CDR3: CASSDGGTAECSYEQYF; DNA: TGTGCCAGCAGCGATGGCGGGACAGCCGAATGCTCCTACGAGCAGTACTTC
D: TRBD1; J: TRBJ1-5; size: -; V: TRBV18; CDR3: CASSPWDRYSNQPQHF; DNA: TGTGCCAGCTCGCCCTGGGACAGGTATAGCAATCAGCCCCAGCATTTT
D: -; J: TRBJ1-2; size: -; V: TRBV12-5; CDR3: CASGFLPVGYGYTF; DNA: TGTGCTAGTGGTTTCTTACCGGTTGGCTATGGCTACACCTTC
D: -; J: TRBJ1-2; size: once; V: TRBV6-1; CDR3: CASSEDRVALYGYTF; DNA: TGTGCCAGCAGTGAAGACAGGGTTGCTCTCTATGGCTACACCTTC
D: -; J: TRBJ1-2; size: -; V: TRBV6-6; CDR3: CASRTPFDYGYTF; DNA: TGTGCCAGCCGGACACCCTTTGACTATGGCTACACCTTC
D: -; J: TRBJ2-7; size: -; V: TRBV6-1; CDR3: CASTRFQYRNEQYF; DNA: TGTGCCAGCACCCGTTTCCAATACAGGAACGAGCAGTACTTC
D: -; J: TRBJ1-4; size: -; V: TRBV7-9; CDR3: CASSFIQGEGEKLFF; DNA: TGTGCCAGCAGCTTCATACAGGGCGAAGGAGAAAAACTGTTTTTT
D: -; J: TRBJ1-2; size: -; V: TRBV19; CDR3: CASSRRGFDYGYTF; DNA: TGTGCCAGTAGTAGGAGAGGGTTTGACTATGGCTACACCTTC
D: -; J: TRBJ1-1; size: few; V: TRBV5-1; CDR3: CASSPQGPGMNTEAFF; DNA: TGCGCCAGCAGCCCCCAAGGCCCGGGGATGAACACTGAAGCTTTCTTT
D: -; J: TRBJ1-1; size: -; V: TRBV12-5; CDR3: CASGLTRAGSTKTIKNTEAFF; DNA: TGTGCTAGTGGTTTGACTCGCGCCGGGTCAACCAAGACTATAAAGAACACTGAAGCTTTCTTT
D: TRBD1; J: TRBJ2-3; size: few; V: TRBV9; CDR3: CASSPRDRATRGDTQYF; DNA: TGTGCCAGCAGCCCCCGTGACAGGGCTACAAGGGGAGATACGCAGTATTTT
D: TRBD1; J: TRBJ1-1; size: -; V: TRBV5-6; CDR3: CASSSSGGDRMNTEAFF; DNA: TGTGCCAGCAGCTCAAGTGGGGGGGACAGGATGAACACTGAAGCTTTCTTT
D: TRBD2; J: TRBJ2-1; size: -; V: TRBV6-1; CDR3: CASSPKRGAPEQFF; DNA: TGTGCCAGCAGCCCCAAGCGGGGGGCCCCTGAGCAGTTCTTC
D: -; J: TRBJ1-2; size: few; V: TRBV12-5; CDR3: CASGLRRQGMFLVGGYTF; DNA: TGTGCTAGTGGTTTGCGGCGGCAGGGAATGTTCTTAGTGGGTGGCTACACCTTC
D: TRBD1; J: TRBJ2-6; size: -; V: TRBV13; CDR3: CASSLGGTGAAGANVLTF; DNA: TGTGCCAGCAGCTTAGGGGGGACAGGGGCGGCTGGGGCCAACGTCCTGACTTTC
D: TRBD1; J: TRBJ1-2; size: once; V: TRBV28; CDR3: CASSQTTGTGSNGYTF; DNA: TGTGCCAGCAGTCAGACCACCGGGACAGGGTCTAATGGCTACACCTTC
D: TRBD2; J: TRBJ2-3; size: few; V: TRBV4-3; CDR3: CASSQDEGLAGGGGTDTQYF; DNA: TGCGCCAGCAGCCAAGATGAGGGCCTAGCGGGGGGCGGGGGCACAGATACGCAGTATTTT
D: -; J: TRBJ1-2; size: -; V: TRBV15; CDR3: CATSRATVRVEFGYTF; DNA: TGTGCCACCAGCAGAGCTACGGTCAGGGTAGAATTTGGCTACACCTTC
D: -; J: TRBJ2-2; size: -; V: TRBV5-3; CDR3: CARSPPGTLDYANTGELFF; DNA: TGTGCCAGAAGCCCACCTGGCACCCTTGATTACGCGAACACCGGGGAGCTGTTTTTT
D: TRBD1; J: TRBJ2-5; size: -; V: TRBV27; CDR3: CASSLTGTGEETQYF; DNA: TGTGCCAGCAGCCTGACCGGGACAGGGGAAGAGACCCAGTACTTC
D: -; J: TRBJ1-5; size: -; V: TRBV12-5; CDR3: CASGFSPPDSIHQPQHF; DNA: TGTGCTAGTGGTTTCTCCCCCCCGGACTCGATCCATCAGCCCCAGCATTTT
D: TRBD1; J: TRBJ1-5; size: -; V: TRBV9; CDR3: CASSVTGVQPQHF; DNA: TGTGCCAGCAGCGTCACAGGGGTTCAGCCCCAGCATTTT
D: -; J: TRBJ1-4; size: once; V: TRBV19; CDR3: CASSPGEKLFF; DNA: TGTGCCAGTAGTCCCGGGGAAAAACTGTTTTTT
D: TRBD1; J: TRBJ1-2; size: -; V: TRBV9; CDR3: CASARGARDRGQFEDGYTF; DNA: TGTGCCAGCGCACGGGGGGCCCGGGACAGGGGGCAATTTGAGGATGGCTACACCTTC
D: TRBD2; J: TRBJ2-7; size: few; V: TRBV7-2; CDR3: CASSFSGGGFYEQYF; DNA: TGTGCCAGCAGCTTTAGTGGGGGGGGGTTTTACGAGCAGTACTTC
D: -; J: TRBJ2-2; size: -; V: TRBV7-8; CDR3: CASSTYTGSPGELFF; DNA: TGTGCCAGCAGCACCTACACAGGTTCCCCCGGGGAGCTGTTTTTT
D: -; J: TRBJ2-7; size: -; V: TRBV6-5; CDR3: CASSYSQDRYEQYF; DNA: TGTGCCAGCAGTTACTCCCAGGATCGCTACGAGCAGTACTTC
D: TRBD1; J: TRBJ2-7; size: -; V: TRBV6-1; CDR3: CASSERTGFPYEQYF; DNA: TGTGCCAGCAGTGAGAGGACAGGGTTTCCCTACGAGCAGTACTTC
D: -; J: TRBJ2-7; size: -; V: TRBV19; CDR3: CASSPLQDSYEQYF; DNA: TGTGCCAGTAGTCCTCTGCAGGACTCCTACGAGCAGTACTTC
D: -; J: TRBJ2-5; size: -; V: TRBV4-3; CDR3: CASSQDPGQPQETQYF; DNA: TGCGCCAGCAGCCAAGATCCCGGACAGCCGCAAGAGACCCAGTACTTC
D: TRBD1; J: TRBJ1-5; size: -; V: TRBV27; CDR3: CASTRDREGQPQHF; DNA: TGTGCCAGCACCCGGGACAGGGAAGGTCAGCCCCAGCATTTT
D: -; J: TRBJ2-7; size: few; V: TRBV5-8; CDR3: CASTRTGTSREQYF; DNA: TGTGCCAGCACGCGAACCGGGACATCCCGAGAGCAGTACTTC
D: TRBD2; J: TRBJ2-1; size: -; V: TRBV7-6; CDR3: CASSFRLAEIYNEQFF; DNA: TGTGCCAGCAGCTTCCGACTAGCGGAGATCTACAATGAGCAGTTCTTC
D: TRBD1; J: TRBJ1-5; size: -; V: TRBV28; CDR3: CASSLSRQGATYSNQPQHF; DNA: TGTGCCAGCAGTTTATCAAGACAGGGGGCTACTTATAGCAATCAGCCCCAGCATTTT
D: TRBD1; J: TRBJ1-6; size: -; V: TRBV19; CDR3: CASRPGQGVFYNSPLHF; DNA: TGTGCCAGTCGACCGGGACAGGGGGTGTTCTATAATTCACCCCTCCACTTT
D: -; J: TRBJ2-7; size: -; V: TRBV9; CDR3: CASSVTAGPTYEQYF; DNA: TGTGCCAGCAGCGTTACGGCAGGGCCTACCTACGAGCAGTACTTC
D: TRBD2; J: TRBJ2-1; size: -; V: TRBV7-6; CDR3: CASSFSAGGPYNEQFF; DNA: TGTGCCAGCAGCTTTTCGGCGGGGGGCCCGTACAATGAGCAGTTCTTC
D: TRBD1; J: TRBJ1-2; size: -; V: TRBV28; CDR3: CASSFRDRAYGYTF; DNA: TGTGCCAGCAGTTTCCGCGACAGGGCCTATGGCTACACCTTC
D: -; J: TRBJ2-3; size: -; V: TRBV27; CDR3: CASSLFTQGDTDTQYF; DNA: TGTGCCAGCAGTTTATTTACCCAGGGTGACACAGATACGCAGTATTTT
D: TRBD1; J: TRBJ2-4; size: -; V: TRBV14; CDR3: CASSQAPGTDKNIQYF; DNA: TGTGCCAGCAGCCAAGCCCCCGGGACAGACAAAAACATTCAGTACTTC
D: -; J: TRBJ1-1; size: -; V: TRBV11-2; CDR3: CASSLGLRGPTNTEAFF; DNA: TGTGCCAGCAGCTTAGGTTTAAGGGGCCCCACCAACACTGAAGCTTTCTTT
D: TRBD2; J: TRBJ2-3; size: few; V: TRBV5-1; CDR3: CASNKAGEGTDTQYF; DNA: TGCGCCAGCAACAAAGCGGGAGAAGGAACAGATACGCAGTATTTT
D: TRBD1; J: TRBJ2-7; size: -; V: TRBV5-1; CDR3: CASSIDRDSYEQYF; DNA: TGCGCCAGCAGCATAGACAGGGACTCCTACGAGCAGTACTTC
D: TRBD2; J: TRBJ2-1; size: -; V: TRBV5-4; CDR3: CASSGRTSGGYNEQFF; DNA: TGTGCCAGCAGCGGTAGGACTAGCGGGGGATACAATGAGCAGTTCTTC
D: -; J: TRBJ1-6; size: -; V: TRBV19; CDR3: CASMLMRGIASPLHF; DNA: TGTGCCAGTATGTTGATGCGGGGTATCGCCTCACCCCTCCACTTT
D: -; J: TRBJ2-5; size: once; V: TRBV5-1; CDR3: CASSKTAPQETQYF; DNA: TGCGCCAGCAGCAAGACAGCGCCTCAAGAGACCCAGTACTTC
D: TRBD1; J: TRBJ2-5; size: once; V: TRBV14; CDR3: CASSHDRDGETQYF; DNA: TGTGCCAGCAGCCACGACAGGGATGGCGAGACCCAGTACTTC
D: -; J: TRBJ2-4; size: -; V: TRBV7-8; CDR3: CASSSNNRVAKNIQYF; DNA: TGTGCCAGCAGCTCCAATAACAGGGTAGCCAAAAACATTCAGTACTTC
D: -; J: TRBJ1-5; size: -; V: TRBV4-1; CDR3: CASSHLVRGGNQPQHF; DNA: TGCGCCAGCAGCCACCTAGTCCGGGGAGGCAATCAGCCCCAGCATTTT